Listed below are T cell receptor beta chains from one sample, sequenced in a study of cytomegalovirus exposure and HLA in healthy donors. Here immunoSEQ multiplex PCR was the method, and the copy in TCRdb shows in-frame clones only, minus some. The sample has a few hundred thousand clones, 70% to 90% seen once. Sequenced input: PBMCs. These receptors all come from a woman aged 55-70 years in good health and CMV-seropositive. CDR3s include the opening cysteine and the closing phenylalanine or tryptophan. The D gene is left open where the match is weak. The size entry is marked missing in some rows and otherwise reads once, few, many or a size class.

v_call,clone_size,j_call,d_call,cdr3_aa,cdr3_nt
TRBV7-9,.,TRBJ2-3,TRBD1,CASSSNRGLTDTQYF,TGTGCCAGCAGCTCTAACAGGGGTCTCACAGATACGCAGTATTTT
TRBV15,.,TRBJ2-2,.,CATSPVSRVGNTGELFF,TGTGCCACCAGCCCCGTATCCAGGGTGGGGAACACCGGGGAGCTGTTTTTT
TRBV4-1,few,TRBJ1-1,.,CASSQELPGNTEAFF,TGCGCCAGCAGCCAAGAATTGCCGGGGAACACTGAAGCTTTCTTT
TRBV28,.,TRBJ2-3,TRBD2,CASSLAGPPDTQYF,TGTGCCAGCAGCTTAGCGGGACCCCCAGATACGCAGTATTTT
TRBV29-1,once,TRBJ2-3,.,CSVVGVGDTQYF,TGCAGCGTTGTTGGAGTTGGTGATACGCAGTATTTT
TRBV7-9,.,TRBJ1-2,.,CASSARQNNYGYTF,TGTGCCAGCAGCGCCAGACAGAACAACTATGGCTACACCTTC
TRBV5-1,.,TRBJ2-5,.,CASSLSREQYF,TGCGCCAGCAGCTTGTCTAGGGAGCAGTACTTC
TRBV7-9,.,TRBJ2-7,TRBD1,CASSFRDRVREQYF,TGTGCCAGCAGCTTCCGGGACAGGGTTCGCGAGCAGTACTTC
TRBV13,.,TRBJ2-7,.,CASSSPSSGAYEQYF,TGTGCCAGCAGCTCCCCCTCCAGCGGAGCCTACGAGCAGTACTTC
TRBV18,.,TRBJ1-1,TRBD1,CASSPETGWVNTEAFF,TGTGCCAGCTCACCGGAGACAGGGTGGGTGAACACTGAAGCTTTCTTT
TRBV15,.,TRBJ1-4,.,CATSRDRIKEKLFF,TGTGCCACCAGCAGAGACAGGATAAAAGAAAAACTGTTTTTT
TRBV9,.,TRBJ2-2,TRBD2,CASSVEGGLGELFF,TGTGCCAGCAGCGTAGAGGGAGGGCTTGGGGAGCTGTTTTTT
TRBV7-2,.,TRBJ1-5,.,CASSSGQGYQPQHF,TGTGCCAGCAGCTCAGGGCAGGGGTATCAGCCCCAGCATTTT
TRBV15,.,TRBJ2-2,TRBD1,CATTRDRTNTGELFF,TGTGCCACCACAAGGGACAGGACTAACACCGGGGAGCTGTTTTTT
TRBV18,few,TRBJ2-2,.,CASSPGQANTGELFF,TGTGCCAGCTCACCAGGCCAAGCGAACACCGGGGAGCTGTTTTTT
TRBV6-1,.,TRBJ2-1,TRBD1,CASSEGQTSYNEQFF,TGTGCCAGCAGCGAGGGACAGACCTCATACAATGAGCAGTTCTTC
TRBV28,once,TRBJ1-1,.,CASSLGGAGTEAFF,TGTGCCAGCAGTTTAGGAGGGGCTGGTACTGAAGCTTTCTTT
TRBV30,.,TRBJ1-6,.,CAWKNVLSSYNSPLHF,TGTGCCTGGAAGAACGTCTTGAGCTCCTATAATTCACCCCTCCACTTT
TRBV27,.,TRBJ1-1,.,CASSSGHKNTEAFF,TGTGCCAGCAGTTCGGGACACAAGAACACTGAAGCTTTCTTT
TRBV25-1,.,TRBJ1-4,TRBD1,CASSDPGQGPNEKLFF,TGTGCCAGCAGTGACCCGGGACAGGGACCCAATGAAAAACTGTTTTTT
TRBV5-4,.,TRBJ2-5,.,CASSFTGEGIETQYF,TGTGCCAGCAGCTTTACGGGAGAGGGGATAGAGACCCAGTACTTC
TRBV7-2,once,TRBJ2-5,.,CASSLSISRETQYF,TGTGCCAGCAGCTTAAGTATTAGCCGGGAGACCCAGTACTTC
TRBV6-5,.,TRBJ1-2,.,CASSYEAGDPLSF,TGTGCCAGCAGTTACGAGGCAGGGGATCCCCTCTCCTTC
TRBV2,.,TRBJ1-3,.,CASSAPGSLGNTIYF,TGTGCCAGCAGTGCGCCAGGCTCCCTTGGAAACACCATATATTTT
TRBV7-9,.,TRBJ2-7,.,CASSRSDRPYYEQYF,TGTGCCAGCAGCCGGAGTGACAGGCCTTACTACGAGCAGTACTTC
TRBV5-1,.,TRBJ1-1,.,CASSLSGAPNTEAFF,TGCGCCAGCAGCCTCTCAGGGGCACCAAACACTGAAGCTTTCTTT
TRBV19,.,TRBJ1-3,.,CASSQSSGNTIYF,TGTGCCAGTAGTCAATCCTCTGGAAACACCATATATTTT
TRBV27,.,TRBJ1-1,.,CATWGLGAKNTEAFF,TGTGCCACATGGGGGCTCGGGGCAAAGAACACTGAAGCTTTCTTT
TRBV6-6,.,TRBJ2-7,TRBD2,CASRYTSGLYEQYF,TGTGCCAGCAGATATACTAGCGGGTTATACGAGCAGTACTTC